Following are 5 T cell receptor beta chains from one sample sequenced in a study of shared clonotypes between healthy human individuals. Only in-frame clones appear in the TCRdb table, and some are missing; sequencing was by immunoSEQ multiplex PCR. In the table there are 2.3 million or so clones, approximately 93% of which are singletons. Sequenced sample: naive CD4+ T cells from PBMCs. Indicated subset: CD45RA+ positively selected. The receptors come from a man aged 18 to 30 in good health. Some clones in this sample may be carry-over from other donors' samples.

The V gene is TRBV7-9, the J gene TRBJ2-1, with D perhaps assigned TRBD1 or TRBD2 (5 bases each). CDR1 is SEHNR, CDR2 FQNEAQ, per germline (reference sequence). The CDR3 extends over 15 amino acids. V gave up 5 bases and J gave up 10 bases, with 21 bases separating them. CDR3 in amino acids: CASSESGTYNVEQFF. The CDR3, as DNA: TGTGCCAGCAGCGAGTCGGGGACCTACAATGTGGAGCAGTTCTTC. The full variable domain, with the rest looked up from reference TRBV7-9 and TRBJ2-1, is DTGVSQNPRHKITKRGQNVTFRCDPISEHNRLYWYRQTLGQGPEFLTYFQNEAQLEKSRLLSDRFSAERPKGSFSTLEIQRTEQGDSAMYLCASSESGTYNVEQFFGPGTRLTVL.

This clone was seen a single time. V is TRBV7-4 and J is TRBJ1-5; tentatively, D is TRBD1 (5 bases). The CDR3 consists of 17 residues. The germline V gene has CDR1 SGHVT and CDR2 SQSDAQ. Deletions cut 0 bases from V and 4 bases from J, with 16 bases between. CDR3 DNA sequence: TGTGCCAGCAGCTTAGCGGCCAGAAGGGGACCGAATCAGCCCCAGCATTTT. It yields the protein CASSLAARRGPNQPQHF.

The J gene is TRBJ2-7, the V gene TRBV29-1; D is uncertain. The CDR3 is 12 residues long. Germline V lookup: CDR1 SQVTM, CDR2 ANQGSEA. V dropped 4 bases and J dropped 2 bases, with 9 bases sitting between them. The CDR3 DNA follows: TGCAGCGTTGGCTGGGTCACCTACGAGCAGTACTTC. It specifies CSVGWVTYEQYF.

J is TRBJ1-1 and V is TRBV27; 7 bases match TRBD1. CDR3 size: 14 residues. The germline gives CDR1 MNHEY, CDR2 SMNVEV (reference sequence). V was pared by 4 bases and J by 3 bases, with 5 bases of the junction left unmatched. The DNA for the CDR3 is TGTGCCAGCAGTTCCATGGACAGGTACACTGAAGCTTTCTTT. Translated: CASSSMDRYTEAFF.

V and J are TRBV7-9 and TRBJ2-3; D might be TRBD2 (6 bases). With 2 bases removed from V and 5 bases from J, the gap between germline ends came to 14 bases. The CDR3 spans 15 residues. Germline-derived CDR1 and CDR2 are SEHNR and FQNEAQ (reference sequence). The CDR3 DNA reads TGTGCCAGCAGCTTATTTGGGGGGAGAATAGATACGCAGTATTTT. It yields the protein CASSLFGGRIDTQYF.